What follows are 14 T cell receptor beta chains derived from one specimen sequenced in a study of blood T cell repertoires in COVID-19. Profiling relied on immunoSEQ multiplex PCR, and the TCRdb table lists in-frame clones only, not all of them. The table has about 170,000 clones, under 95% seen once. Sequencing was done on a sample of peripheral blood. These receptors originate from a man aged 18 to 30 with COVID-19, enrolled during active disease.

The chain is built from TRBV15 and TRBJ2-3; 7 bases agree with TRBD2. Unmatched junction bases numbered 10, after V lost 3 bases and J lost 7 bases. CDR1 LNHNV and CDR2 YYDKDF come from the germline V gene (reference sequence). This CDR3 spans 15 amino acids. In DNA, the CDR3 is TGTGCCACCAGCAGTCGTAGCGGGCGCACCTATACGCAGTATTTT. It specifies CATSSRSGRTYTQYF.

V is TRBV18 and J is TRBJ2-7, with D perhaps TRBD1 (5 bases). The CDR3 sequence is 13 residues long. In germline, CDR1 is KGHSH, CDR2 LQKENI. The ends were cut back, 0 bases at V and 4 bases at J, with 7 bases in the middle. CDR3 nucleotide sequence: TGTGCCAGCTCACCACCAGGGGTATACGAGCAGTACTTC. Translated: CASSPPGVYEQYF.

The V call is TRBV28, the J call TRBJ2-1, with 9 bases aligning to TRBD2. Trimming took 3 bases from V and 1 from J; bases not matched to a gene: 1. Germline CDR1 is MDHEN and CDR2 is SYDVKM. The CDR3 is 15 residues long. The chain's CDR3 is CASSLSGGSYNEQFF. DNA for the CDR3: TGTGCCAGCAGTTTGAGCGGGGGGTCCTACAATGAGCAGTTCTTC.

The CDR3 DNA sequence: TGTGCCAGCAGCCAAGATTCGGGAGCAGAAGAGACCCAGTACTTC. Translating it yields CASSQDSGAEETQYF. V is TRBV3-1 (or the pseudogene TRBV3-2) and J is TRBJ2-5; tentatively, D is TRBD2 (6 bases). From germline, CDR1 is LGHDT and CDR2 YNNKEL (reference sequence). The length of the CDR3 is 15 residues. The ends were cut back, 0 bases at V and 3 bases at J, with 11 bases in the middle.

A single count supports this clone. The J gene is TRBJ1-3, the V gene TRBV25-1; D is unclear. Germline loops: CDR1 MGHDK, CDR2 SYGVNS. The CDR3 sequence is 12 residues long. V dropped 1 base and J dropped 4 bases, with 2 bases sitting between them. CDR3: CASSESGNTIYF. The CDR3 DNA reads as TGTGCCAGCAGTGAATCAGGAAACACCATATATTTT.

This clone was recorded only once. This chain links TRBV5-8 with TRBJ1-5; TRBD1 might be the D (6 bases). The V and J ends lost 2 bases and 8 bases respectively, with 17 bases between them. The CDR3 is 15 amino acids. The germline CDR1 and CDR2 sequences are SGHTS and YDEGEE. CDR3 nucleotide sequence: TGTGCCAGCAGCTTCGACAGGCTTAGGGGTGAGCCCCAGCATTTT. Protein sequence: CASSFDRLRGEPQHF. The whole variable domain, filled in from reference TRBV5-8 and TRBJ1-5, reads EAGVTQSPTHLIKTRGQQATLRCSPISGHTSVYWYQQALGLGLQFLLWYDEGEERNRGNFPPRFSGRQFPNYSSELNVNALELEDSALYLCASSFDRLRGEPQHFGDGTRLSIL.

CDR3 amino acids: CATGGAGANVLTF. DNA of the CDR3: TGTGCCACCGGGGGGGCTGGGGCCAACGTCCTGACTTTC. V is TRBV24-1 and J is TRBJ2-6; 7 positions match TRBD2. With V trimmed by 9 bases and J by 2 bases, 0 bases remained unmatched. CDR1 and CDR2 from the germline V gene are KGHDR and SFDVKD. The CDR3 covers 13 residues.

This chain joins TRBV6-5 and TRBJ2-2, with D perhaps TRBD1 (5 bases). This CDR3 region has 14 residues. V was clipped by 6 bases and J by 2 bases, with 10 bases between them. The germline gives CDR1 MNHEY, CDR2 SVGAGI. Here the CDR3 DNA reads TGTGCCAGCAGACCCGACAGCAACACCGGGGAGCTGTTTTTT. Translating gives CASRPDSNTGELFF.

This chain uses TRBV10-3 with TRBJ2-2; 13 nucleotides agree with TRBD2. The length of the CDR3 is 19 residues. Looked up from germline, CDR1 is ENHRY and CDR2 is SYGVKD. J lost 4 bases, V lost 5 bases, and 13 bases had no gene match. The CDR3 DNA reads as TGTGCCATCAGTTCGGGACTAGCGGGAAATTTGGGGAGCACCGGGGAGCTGTTTTTT. Translated: CAISSGLAGNLGSTGELFF.

The V gene is TRBV7-6, the J gene TRBJ2-1; 8 bases align to TRBD1. The CDR3 spans 14 residues. J lost 9 bases, V lost 4 bases, and 8 bases had no gene match. Germline V gene lookup returns CDR1 SGHVS and CDR2 FNYEAQ. The CDR3 nucleotides read TGTGCCAGCAGCTCCGCGGACAGGGTCGGTGAGCAGTTCTTC. Its protein product is CASSSADRVGEQFF. The full variable domain, completed using reference TRBV7-6 and TRBJ2-1, is GAGVSQSPRYKVTKRGQDVALRCDPISGHVSLYWYRQALGQGPEFLTYFNYEAQQDKSGLPNDRFSAERPEGSISTLTIQRTEQRDSAMYRCASSSADRVGEQFFGPGTRLTVL.

The CDR3 DNA is TGCAGCGTTTCCGCTGGACAGGGGAATTACAATGAGCAGTTCTTC. It specifies CSVSAGQGNYNEQFF. The chain combines TRBV29-1 with TRBJ2-1; 9 bases are shared with TRBD1. From germline, CDR1 is SQVTM and CDR2 ANQGSEA. V gave up 5 bases and J gave up 4 bases; unmatched junction bases: 9. The CDR3 runs 15 residues.

This clone was seen just once. The chain joins TRBV11-2 to TRBJ2-1, with no clear D. Germline CDR1 reads SGHAT; CDR2 reads FQNNGV. Trimming left V 1 base short and J 10 bases short, with 5 bases between. The CDR3 loop spans 11 amino acids. The CDR3 coding sequence is TGTGCCAGCAGCTTAGTCGAGGAGCAGTTCTTC. This gives the protein CASSLVEEQFF. The full variable domain, its missing parts supplied by reference TRBV11-2 and TRBJ2-1, is EAGVAQSPRYKIIEKRQSVAFWCNPISGHATLYWYQQILGQGPKLLIQFQNNGVVDDSQLPKDRFSAERLKGVDSTLKIQPAKLEDSAVYLCASSLVEEQFFGPGTRLTVL.

Turning to this clone: An end of the junction differs from the germline gene, which may be a read error. The chain uses TRBV28 and TRBJ1-4; D is possibly TRBD1 (6 bases). The germline gives CDR1 MDHEN, CDR2 SYDVKM. The CDR3 contains 15 residues. CDR3 residues: CASSLWSGVNEKLLF. Written as DNA, the CDR3 is TGTGCCAGCAGTTTATGGTCAGGGGTTAATGAAAAACTGCTTTTT. Based on the CDR3 plus reference TRBV28 and TRBJ1-4, the full variable domain is DVKVTQSSRYLVKRTGEKVFLECVQDMDHENMFWYRQDPGLGLRLIYFSYDVKMKEKGDIPEGYSVSREKKERFSLILESASTNQTSMYLCASSLWSGVNEKLLFGSGTQLSVL.

The genes are TRBV4-3 and TRBJ1-5, with D perhaps matching TRBD1 (5 bases). This CDR3 region has 17 residues. Germline V gives CDR1 LGHNA, CDR2 YSLEER. The V end was cut by 0 bases, the J end by 0 bases, with 12 bases between. CDR3 sequence reads: CASSQDRGVYSNQPQHF. For the CDR3, the DNA is TGCGCCAGCAGCCAAGACCGGGGGGTTTATAGCAATCAGCCCCAGCATTTT.